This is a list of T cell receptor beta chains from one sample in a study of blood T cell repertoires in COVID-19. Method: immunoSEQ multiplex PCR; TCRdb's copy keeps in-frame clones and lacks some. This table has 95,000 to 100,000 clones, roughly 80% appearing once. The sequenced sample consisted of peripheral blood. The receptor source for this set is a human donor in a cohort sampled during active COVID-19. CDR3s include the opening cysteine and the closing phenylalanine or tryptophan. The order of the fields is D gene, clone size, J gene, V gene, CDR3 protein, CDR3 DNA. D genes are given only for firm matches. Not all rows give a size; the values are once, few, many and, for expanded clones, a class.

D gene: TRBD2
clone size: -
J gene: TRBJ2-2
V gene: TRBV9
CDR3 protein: CASSVGLAGGNTGELFF
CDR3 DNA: TGTGCCAGCAGCGTAGGGCTAGCGGGAGGGAACACCGGGGAGCTGTTTTTT

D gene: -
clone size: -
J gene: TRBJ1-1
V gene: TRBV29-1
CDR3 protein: CSADTPGTSIVSEAFF
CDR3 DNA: TGCAGCGCCGACACTCCCGGGACATCTATTGTTTCTGAAGCTTTCTTT

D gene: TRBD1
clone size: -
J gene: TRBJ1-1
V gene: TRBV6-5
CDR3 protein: CASKRTGAGTEAFF
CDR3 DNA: TGTGCCAGCAAACGCACAGGGGCTGGCACTGAAGCTTTCTTT

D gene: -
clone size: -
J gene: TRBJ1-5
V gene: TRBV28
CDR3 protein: CASSSGELLNQPQHF
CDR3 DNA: TGTGCCAGCAGTTCCGGGGAATTACTCAATCAGCCCCAGCATTTT

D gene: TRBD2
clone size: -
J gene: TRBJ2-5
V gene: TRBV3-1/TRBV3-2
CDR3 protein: CASSQGLAGLGTQYF
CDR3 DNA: TGTGCCAGCAGCCAGGGACTAGCGGGTTTAGGAACCCAGTACTTC

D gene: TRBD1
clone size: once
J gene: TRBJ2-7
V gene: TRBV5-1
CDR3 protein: CASSSGQGAYEQYF
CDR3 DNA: TGCGCCAGCAGCTCCGGACAGGGGGCTTACGAGCAGTACTTC

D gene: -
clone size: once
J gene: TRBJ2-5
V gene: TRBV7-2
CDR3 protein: CASSLAGGQETQYF
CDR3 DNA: TGTGCCAGCAGCTTAGCGGGGGGCCAAGAGACCCAGTACTTC

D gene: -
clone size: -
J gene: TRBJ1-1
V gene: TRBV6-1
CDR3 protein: CASSDRAPNTEAFF
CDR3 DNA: TGTGCCAGCAGTGACAGGGCCCCGAACACTGAAGCTTTCTTT

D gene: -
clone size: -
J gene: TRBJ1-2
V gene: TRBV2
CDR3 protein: CASIAWGNNYGYTF
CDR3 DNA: TGTGCCAGCATTGCGTGGGGCAATAACTATGGCTACACCTTC

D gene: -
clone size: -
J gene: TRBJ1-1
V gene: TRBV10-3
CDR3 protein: CAIRMTVNTEAFF
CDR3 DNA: TGTGCCATCAGGATGACAGTGAACACTGAAGCTTTCTTT

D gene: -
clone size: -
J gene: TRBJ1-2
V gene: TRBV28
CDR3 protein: CASSLPQGGGYGYTF
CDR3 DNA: TGTGCCAGCAGTTTACCTCAGGGAGGGGGCTATGGCTACACCTTC

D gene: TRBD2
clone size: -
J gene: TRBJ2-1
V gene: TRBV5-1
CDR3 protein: CASSSSGSINEQFF
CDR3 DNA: TGCGCCAGCAGCTCTAGCGGGAGTATCAATGAGCAGTTCTTC

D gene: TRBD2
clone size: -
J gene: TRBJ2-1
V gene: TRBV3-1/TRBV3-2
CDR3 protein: CASSLGLAGEQFF
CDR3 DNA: TGTGCCAGCAGCCTCGGACTAGCGGGGGAGCAGTTCTTC

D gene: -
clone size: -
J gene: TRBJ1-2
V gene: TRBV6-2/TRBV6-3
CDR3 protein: CASSSIGRWDYGYTF
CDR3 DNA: TGTGCCAGCAGTTCAATAGGCAGGTGGGACTATGGCTACACCTTC

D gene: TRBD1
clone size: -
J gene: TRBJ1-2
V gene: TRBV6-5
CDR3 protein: CASRAGGANYGYTF
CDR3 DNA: TGTGCCAGCCGGGCAGGGGGCGCCAACTATGGCTACACCTTC

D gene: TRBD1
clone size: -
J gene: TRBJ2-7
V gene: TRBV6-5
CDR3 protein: CASSSAQGREQYF
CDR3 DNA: TGTGCCAGCAGTTCGGCACAGGGGCGCGAGCAGTACTTC

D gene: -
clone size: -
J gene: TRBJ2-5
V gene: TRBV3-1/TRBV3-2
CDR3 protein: CAQPLGSQETQYF
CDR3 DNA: TGTGCCCAACCCCTGGGGAGTCAAGAGACCCAGTACTTC

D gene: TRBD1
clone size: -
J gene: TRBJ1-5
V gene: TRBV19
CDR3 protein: CASIPGQVGNQPQHF
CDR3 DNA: TGTGCCAGTATCCCCGGACAGGTTGGAAATCAGCCCCAGCATTTT

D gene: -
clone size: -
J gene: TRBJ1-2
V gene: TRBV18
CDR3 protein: CASSPPIPDGYTF
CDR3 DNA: TGTGCCAGCTCACCACCTATTCCTGATGGCTACACCTTC

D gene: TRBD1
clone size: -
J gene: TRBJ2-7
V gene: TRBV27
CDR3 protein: CASSPVRDRPYEQYF
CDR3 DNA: TGTGCCAGCAGTCCCGTCCGGGACAGGCCCTACGAGCAGTACTTC

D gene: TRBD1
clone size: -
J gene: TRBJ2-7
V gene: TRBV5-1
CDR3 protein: CASSLVTGTGGYEQYF
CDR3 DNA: TGCGCCAGCAGCTTGGTTACAGGGACAGGGGGCTACGAGCAGTACTTC

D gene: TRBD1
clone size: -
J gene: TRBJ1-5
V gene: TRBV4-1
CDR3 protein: CASSQRQGANQPQHF
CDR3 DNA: TGCGCCAGCAGCCAGCGACAGGGGGCCAATCAGCCCCAGCATTTT

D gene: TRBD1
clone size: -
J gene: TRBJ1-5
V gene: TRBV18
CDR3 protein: CASSPGQAIPSQWTQHF
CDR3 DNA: TGTGCCAGCTCACCGGGACAGGCCATACCTTCCCAATGGACCCAGCATTTT

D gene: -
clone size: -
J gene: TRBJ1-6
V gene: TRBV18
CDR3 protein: CASSQGVVNSPLHF
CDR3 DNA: TGTGCCAGCTCACAAGGGGTAGTTAATTCACCCCTCCACTTT

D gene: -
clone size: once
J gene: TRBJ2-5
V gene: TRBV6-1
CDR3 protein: CASGLGSGLETQYF
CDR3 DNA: TGTGCCAGCGGATTGGGTAGCGGCCTGGAGACCCAGTACTTC

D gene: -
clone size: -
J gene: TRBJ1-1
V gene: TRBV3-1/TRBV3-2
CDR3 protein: CASSQAATGFVEAFF
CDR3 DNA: TGTGCCAGCAGCCAAGCCGCTACAGGGTTTGTTGAAGCTTTCTTT

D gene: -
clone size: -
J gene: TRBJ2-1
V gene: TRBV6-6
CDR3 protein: CASSRGNSYNEQFF
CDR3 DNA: TGTGCCAGCAGTCGCGGGAACTCCTACAATGAGCAGTTCTTC

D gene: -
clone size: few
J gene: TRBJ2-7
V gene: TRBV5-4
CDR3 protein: CASSLPGGDRAYEQYF
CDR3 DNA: TGTGCCAGCAGCTTACCTGGAGGGGACAGAGCCTACGAGCAGTACTTC

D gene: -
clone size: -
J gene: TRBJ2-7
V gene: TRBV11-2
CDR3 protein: CASSRPGIEQYF
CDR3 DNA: TGTGCCAGCAGCCGCCCGGGGATCGAGCAGTACTTC

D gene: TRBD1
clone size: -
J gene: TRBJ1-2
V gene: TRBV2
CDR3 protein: CASNWDRWGANYGYTF
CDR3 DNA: TGTGCCAGCAATTGGGACAGGTGGGGTGCTAACTATGGCTACACCTTC

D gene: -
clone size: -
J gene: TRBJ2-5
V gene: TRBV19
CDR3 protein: CASSILASRETQYF
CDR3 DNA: TGTGCCAGTAGTATACTGGCTAGTCGAGAGACCCAGTACTTC

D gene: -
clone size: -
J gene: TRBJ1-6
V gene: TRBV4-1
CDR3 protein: CASSQDRGWGRGNSPLHF
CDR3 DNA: TGCGCCAGCAGCCAAGATAGGGGTTGGGGGCGCGGAAATTCACCCCTCCACTTT

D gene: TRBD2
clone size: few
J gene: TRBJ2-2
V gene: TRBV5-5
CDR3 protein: CASSATSGTNTGELFF
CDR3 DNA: TGTGCCAGCAGCGCGACTAGCGGGACGAACACCGGGGAGCTGTTTTTT

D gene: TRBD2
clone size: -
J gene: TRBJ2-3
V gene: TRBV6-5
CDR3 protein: CASTTSGGATDTQYF
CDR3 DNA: TGTGCCAGCACTACTAGCGGGGGGGCCACAGATACGCAGTATTTT

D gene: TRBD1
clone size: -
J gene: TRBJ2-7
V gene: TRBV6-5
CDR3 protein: CASTGGQGANEQYF
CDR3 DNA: TGTGCCAGCACGGGTGGTCAGGGGGCGAACGAGCAGTACTTC

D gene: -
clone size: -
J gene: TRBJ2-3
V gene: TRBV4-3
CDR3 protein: CASSQDLGTADTQYF
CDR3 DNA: TGCGCCAGCAGCCAAGATCTGGGGACTGCAGATACGCAGTATTTT

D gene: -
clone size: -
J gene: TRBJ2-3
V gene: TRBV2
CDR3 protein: CASSEMGYTDTQYF
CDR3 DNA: TGTGCCAGCAGTGAAATGGGCTACACAGATACGCAGTATTTT

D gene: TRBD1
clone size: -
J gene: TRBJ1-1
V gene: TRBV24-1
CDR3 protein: CATSDRGQGVIGAFF
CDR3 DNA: TGTGCCACCAGTGATAGGGGACAGGGTGTTATAGGGGCTTTCTTT

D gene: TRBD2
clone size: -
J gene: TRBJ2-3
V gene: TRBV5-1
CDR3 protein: CASSLLLADTDTQYF
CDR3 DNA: TGCGCCAGCAGCTTGCTACTAGCGGACACAGATACGCAGTATTTT

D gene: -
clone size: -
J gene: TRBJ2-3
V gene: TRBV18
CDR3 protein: CASSPLRTGTDTQYF
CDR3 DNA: TGTGCCAGCTCACCCCTCAGGACTGGCACAGATACGCAGTATTTT

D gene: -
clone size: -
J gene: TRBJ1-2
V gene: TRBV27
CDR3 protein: CASSLGGGYGYTF
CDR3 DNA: TGTGCCAGCAGTTTAGGGGGCGGCTATGGCTACACCTTC

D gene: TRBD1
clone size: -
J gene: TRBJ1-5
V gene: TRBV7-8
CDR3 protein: CASSLAGLTGISNQPQHF
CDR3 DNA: TGTGCCAGCAGCTTAGCCGGATTGACAGGGATTAGCAATCAGCCCCAGCATTTT

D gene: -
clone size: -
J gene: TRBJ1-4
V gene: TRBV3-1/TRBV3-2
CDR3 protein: CASSLRGTNEKLFF
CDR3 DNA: TGTGCCAGCAGCCTAAGGGGGACTAATGAAAAACTGTTTTTT

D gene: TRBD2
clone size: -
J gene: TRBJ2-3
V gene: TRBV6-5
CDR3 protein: CASRLAGAARDTQYF
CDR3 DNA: TGTGCCAGCAGGCTAGCGGGGGCCGCGCGAGATACGCAGTATTTT

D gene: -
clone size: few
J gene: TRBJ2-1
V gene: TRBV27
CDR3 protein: CASSSPSSYNEQFF
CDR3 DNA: TGTGCCAGCAGTTCCCCGAGCTCCTACAATGAGCAGTTCTTC

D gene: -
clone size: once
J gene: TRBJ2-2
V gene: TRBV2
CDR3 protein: CASSDDLLGELFF
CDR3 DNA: TGTGCCAGCAGTGATGACTTGCTCGGGGAGCTGTTTTTT

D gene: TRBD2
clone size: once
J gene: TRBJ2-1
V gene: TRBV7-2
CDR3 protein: CASSLGPAGGFNEQFF
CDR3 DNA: TGTGCCAGCAGCTTAGGTCCGGCGGGGGGGTTCAATGAGCAGTTCTTC

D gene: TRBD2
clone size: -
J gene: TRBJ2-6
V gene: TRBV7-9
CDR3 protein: CASSSREGDSGANVLTF
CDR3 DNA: TGTGCCAGCAGCTCGCGGGAGGGGGACTCTGGGGCCAACGTCCTGACTTTC

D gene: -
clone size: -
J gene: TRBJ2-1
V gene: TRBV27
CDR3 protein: CASRIKSARSYNEQFF
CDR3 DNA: TGTGCCAGCAGAATAAAAAGCGCCCGCTCCTACAATGAGCAGTTCTTC